The present T cell receptor (beta chain) was sequenced within a study of cytomegalovirus exposure and HLA in healthy donors. Study summary: Genetic ancestry analysis placed around four fifths of the roughly 400 donors that were genotyped in the Caucasian-associated cluster.

In the PCR, 60 Vbeta and 13 Jbeta primers were used. Repertoires were generated with immunoSEQ multiplex PCR, while TCRdb's copy carries only in-frame clones and drops some. The profile shows approximately 220,000 clones, around 80% of them singletons. Germline loops: CDR1 SGHRS, CDR2 YFSETQ. The CDR3 contains 13 residues. The germline V and J ends were trimmed by 3 bases and 1 base, with 7 bases remaining between them. The receptor was isolated from a young man in good health and CMV-seronegative. This chain uses TRBV5-1 with TRBJ1-1; possibly TRBD1 for D (6 bases). The material sequenced was PBMCs. CDR3 sequence reads: CASSSGQNTEAFF. The CDR3 DNA is TGCGCCAGCAGCTCGGGACAGAACACTGAAGCTTTCTTT.